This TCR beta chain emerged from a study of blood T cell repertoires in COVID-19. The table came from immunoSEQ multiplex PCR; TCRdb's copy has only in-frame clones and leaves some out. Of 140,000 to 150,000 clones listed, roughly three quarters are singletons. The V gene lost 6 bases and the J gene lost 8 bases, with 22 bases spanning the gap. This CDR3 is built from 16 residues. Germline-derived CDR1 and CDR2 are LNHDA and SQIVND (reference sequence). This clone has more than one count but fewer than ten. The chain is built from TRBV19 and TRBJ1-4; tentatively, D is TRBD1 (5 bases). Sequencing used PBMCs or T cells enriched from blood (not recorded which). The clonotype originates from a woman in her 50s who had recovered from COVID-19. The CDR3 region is CASRRPQGGKREKLFF. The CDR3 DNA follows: TGTGCCAGTAGGCGCCCTCAGGGAGGGAAGAGGGAAAAACTGTTTTTT.